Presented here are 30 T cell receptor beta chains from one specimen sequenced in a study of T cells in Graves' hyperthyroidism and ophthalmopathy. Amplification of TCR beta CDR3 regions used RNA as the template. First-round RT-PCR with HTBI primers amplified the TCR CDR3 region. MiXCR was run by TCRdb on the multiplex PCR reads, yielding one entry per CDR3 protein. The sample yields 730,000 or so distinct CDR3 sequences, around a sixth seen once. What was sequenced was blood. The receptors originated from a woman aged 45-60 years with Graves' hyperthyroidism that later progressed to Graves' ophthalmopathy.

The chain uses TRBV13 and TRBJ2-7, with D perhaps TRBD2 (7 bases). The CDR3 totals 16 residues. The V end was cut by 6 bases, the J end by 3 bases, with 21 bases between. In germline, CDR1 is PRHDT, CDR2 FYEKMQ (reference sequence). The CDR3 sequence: CASRASGGGSFYEQYF. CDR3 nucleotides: TGTGCCAGCAGAGCGTCGGGGGGCGGCAGTTTCTACGAGCAGTACTTC.

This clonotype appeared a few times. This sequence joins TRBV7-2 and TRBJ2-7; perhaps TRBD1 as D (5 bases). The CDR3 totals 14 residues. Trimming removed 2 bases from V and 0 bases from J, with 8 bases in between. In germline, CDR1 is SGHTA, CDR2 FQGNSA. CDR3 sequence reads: CASSLTGPSYEQYF. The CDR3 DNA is TGTGCCAGCAGCTTAACAGGCCCCTCCTACGAGCAGTACTTC.

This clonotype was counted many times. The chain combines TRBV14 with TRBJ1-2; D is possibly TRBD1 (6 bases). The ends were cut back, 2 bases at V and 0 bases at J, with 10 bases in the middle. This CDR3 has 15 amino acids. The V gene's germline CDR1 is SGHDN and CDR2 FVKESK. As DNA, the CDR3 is TGTGCCAGCAGCCAATTCAGGGGCGCTAACTATGGCTACACCTTC. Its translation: CASSQFRGANYGYTF.

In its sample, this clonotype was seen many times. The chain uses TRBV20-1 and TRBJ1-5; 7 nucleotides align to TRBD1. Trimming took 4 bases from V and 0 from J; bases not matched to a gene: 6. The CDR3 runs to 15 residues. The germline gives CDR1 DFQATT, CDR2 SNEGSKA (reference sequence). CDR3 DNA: TGCAGTGCTAAAGGGGACAGCTATAGCAATCAGCCCCAGCATTTT. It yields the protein CSAKGDSYSNQPQHF.

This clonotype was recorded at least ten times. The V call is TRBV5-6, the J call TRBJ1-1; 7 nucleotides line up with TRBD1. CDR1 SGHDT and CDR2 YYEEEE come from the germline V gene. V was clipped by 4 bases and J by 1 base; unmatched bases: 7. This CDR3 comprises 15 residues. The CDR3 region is CASSRQGLQNTEAFF. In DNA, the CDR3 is TGTGCCAGCAGCCGACAGGGACTCCAGAACACTGAAGCTTTCTTT.

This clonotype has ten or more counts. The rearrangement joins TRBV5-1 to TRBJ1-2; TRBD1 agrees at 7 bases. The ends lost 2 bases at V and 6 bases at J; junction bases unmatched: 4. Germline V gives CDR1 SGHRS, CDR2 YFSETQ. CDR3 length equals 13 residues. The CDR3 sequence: CASSFGTENGYTF. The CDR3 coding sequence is TGCGCCAGCAGCTTCGGGACAGAGAATGGCTACACCTTC.

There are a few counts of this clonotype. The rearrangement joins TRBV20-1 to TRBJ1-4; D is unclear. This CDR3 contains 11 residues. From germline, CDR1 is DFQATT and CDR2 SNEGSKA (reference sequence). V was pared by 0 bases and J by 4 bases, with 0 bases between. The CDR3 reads CSARDNEKLFF. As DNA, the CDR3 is TGCAGTGCTAGAGATAATGAAAAACTGTTTTTT.

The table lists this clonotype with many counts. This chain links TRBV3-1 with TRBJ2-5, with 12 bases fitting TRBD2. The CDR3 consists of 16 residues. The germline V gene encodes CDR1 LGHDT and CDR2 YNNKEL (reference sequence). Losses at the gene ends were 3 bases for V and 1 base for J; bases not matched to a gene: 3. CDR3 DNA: TGTGCCAGCAGCCATGGGACTAGCGGGCGCCAAGAGACCCAGTACTTC. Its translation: CASSHGTSGRQETQYF.

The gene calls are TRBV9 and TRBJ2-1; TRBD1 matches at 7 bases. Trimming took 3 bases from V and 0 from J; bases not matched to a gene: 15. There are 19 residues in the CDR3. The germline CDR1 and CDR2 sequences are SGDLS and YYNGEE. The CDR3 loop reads CASSDPGGPKGNSYNEQFF. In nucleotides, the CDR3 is TGTGCCAGCAGCGACCCAGGGGGTCCGAAGGGGAACTCCTACAATGAGCAGTTCTTC.

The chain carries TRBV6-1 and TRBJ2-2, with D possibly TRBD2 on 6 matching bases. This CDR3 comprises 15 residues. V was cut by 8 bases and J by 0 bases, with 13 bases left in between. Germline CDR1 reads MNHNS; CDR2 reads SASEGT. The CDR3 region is CASRFSGSNTGELFF. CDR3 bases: TGTGCCAGCCGGTTTAGCGGATCGAACACCGGGGAGCTGTTTTTT.

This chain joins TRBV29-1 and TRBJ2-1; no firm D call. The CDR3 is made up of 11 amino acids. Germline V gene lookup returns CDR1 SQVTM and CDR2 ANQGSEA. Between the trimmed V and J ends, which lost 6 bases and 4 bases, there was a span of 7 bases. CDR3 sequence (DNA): TGCAGCGTGACCCAGTACAATGAGCAGTTCTTC. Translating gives CSVTQYNEQFF.

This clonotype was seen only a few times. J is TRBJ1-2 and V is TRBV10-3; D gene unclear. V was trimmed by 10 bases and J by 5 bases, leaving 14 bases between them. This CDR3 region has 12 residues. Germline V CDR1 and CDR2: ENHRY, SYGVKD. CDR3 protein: CATESERYGYTF. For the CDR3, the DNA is TGTGCCACTGAGTCAGAGCGGTATGGCTACACCTTC.

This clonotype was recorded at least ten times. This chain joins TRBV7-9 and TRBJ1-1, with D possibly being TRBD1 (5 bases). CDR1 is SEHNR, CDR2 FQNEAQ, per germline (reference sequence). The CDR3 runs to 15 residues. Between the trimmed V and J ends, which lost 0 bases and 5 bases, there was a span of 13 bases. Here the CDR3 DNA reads TGTGCCAGCAGCTTAGCGGGGACGGCCGGGACTGAAGCTTTCTTT. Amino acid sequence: CASSLAGTAGTEAFF.

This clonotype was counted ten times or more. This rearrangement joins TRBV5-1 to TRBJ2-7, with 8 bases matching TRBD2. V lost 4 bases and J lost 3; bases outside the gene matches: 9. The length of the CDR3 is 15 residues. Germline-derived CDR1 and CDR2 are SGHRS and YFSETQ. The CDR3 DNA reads TGCGCCAGCAGCACCGATAGCGGGGTGGACTACGAGCAGTACTTC. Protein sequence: CASSTDSGVDYEQYF. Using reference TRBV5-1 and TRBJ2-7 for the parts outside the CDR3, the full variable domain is KAGVTQTPRYLIKTRGQQVTLSCSPISGHRSVSWYQQTPGQGLQFLFEYFSETQRNKGNFPGRFSGRQFSNSRSEMNVSTLELGDSALYLCASSTDSGVDYEQYFGPGTRLTVT.

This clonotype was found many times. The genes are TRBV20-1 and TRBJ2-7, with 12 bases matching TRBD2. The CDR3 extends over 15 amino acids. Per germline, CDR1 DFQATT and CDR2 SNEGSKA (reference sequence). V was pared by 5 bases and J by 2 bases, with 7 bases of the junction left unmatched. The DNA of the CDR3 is TGCAGTGCTCTCCCGACTAGCGGGGGTGCCTACGAGCAGTACTTC. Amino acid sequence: CSALPTSGGAYEQYF.

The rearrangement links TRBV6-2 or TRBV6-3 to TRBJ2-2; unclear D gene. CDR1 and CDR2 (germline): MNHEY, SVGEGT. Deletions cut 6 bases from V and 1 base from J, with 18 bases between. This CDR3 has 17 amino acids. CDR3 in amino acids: CASSGSLPRKNTGELFF. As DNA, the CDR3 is TGTGCCAGCAGCGGTTCCCTCCCCCGGAAGAACACCGGGGAGCTGTTTTTT.

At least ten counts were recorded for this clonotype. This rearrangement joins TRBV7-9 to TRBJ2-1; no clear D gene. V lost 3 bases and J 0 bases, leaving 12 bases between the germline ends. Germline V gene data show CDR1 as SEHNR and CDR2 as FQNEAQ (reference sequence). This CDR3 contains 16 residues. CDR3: CASSFSTPSSYNEQFF. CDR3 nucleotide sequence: TGTGCCAGCAGCTTTAGTACACCCAGCTCCTACAATGAGCAGTTCTTC.

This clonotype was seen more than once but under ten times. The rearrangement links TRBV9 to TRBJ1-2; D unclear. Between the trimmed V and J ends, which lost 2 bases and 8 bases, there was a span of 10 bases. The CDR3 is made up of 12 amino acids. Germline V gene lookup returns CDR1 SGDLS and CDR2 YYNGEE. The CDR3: CASSVMSRGYTF. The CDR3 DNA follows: TGTGCCAGCAGCGTGATGTCTAGGGGCTACACCTTC. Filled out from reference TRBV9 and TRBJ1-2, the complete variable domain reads DSGVTQTPKHLITATGQRVTLRCSPRSGDLSVYWYQQSLDQGLQFLIQYYNGEERAKGNILERFSAQQFPDLHSELNLSSLELGDSALYFCASSVMSRGYTFGSGTRLTVV.

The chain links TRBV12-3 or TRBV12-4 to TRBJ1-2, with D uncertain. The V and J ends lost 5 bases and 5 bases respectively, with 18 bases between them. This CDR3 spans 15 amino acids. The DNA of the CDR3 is TGTGCCAGCAGTCCATCTTTTGGCCCAGATTATGGCTACACCTTC. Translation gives CASSPSFGPDYGYTF.

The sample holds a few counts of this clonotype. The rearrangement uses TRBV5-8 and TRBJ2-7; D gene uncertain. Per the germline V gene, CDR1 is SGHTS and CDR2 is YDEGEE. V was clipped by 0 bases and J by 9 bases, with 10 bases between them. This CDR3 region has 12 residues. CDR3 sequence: CASSLGTSGQYF. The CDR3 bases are TGTGCCAGCAGCTTGGGGACCTCGGGGCAGTACTTC.

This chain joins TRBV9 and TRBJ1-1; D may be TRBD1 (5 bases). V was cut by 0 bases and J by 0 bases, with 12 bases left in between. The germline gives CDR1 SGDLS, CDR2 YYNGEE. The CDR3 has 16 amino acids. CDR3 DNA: TGTGCCAGCAGCGTAGGACAGCGGGGGATGAACACTGAAGCTTTCTTT. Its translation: CASSVGQRGMNTEAFF.

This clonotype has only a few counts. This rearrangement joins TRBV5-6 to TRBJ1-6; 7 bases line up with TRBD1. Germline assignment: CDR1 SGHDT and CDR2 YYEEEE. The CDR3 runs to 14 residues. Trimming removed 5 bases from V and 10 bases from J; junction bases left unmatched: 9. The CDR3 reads CASSLTGRVSPLHF. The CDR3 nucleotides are TGTGCCAGCAGTCTGACAGGGCGAGTATCACCCCTCCACTTT.

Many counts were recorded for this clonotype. CDR3 loop: CASSPRAGGLHNEQFF. The CDR3 DNA sequence: TGTGCCAGCAGCCCACGTGCGGGGGGGCTGCACAATGAGCAGTTCTTC. The chain uses TRBV11-3 and TRBJ2-1, with TRBD2 matching over 9 bases. The CDR3 runs to 16 residues. J gave up 5 bases and V 5 bases, and 10 bases lay outside the gene matches. CDR1 and CDR2 (germline): SGHNT, YENEEA.

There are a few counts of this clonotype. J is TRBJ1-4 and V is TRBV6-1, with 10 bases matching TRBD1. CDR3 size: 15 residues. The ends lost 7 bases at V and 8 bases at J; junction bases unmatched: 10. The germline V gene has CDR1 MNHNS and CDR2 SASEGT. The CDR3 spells CASTRSGTGVEKLFF. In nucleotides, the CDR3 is TGTGCCAGCACCCGTTCCGGGACAGGGGTAGAAAAACTGTTTTTT.

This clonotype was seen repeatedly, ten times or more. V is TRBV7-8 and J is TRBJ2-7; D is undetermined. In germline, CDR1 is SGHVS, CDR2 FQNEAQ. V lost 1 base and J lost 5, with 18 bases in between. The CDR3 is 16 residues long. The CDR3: CASSLVASSLYDEQYF. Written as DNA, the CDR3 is TGTGCCAGCAGCTTAGTTGCTAGTTCGTTGTACGACGAGCAGTACTTC.

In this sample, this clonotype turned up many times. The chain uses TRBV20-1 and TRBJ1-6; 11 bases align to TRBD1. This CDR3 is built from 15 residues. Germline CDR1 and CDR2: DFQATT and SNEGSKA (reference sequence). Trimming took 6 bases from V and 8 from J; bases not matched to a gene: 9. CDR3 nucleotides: TGCAGTGCGGCCGGGACAGGGGGGGTTGATTCACCCCTCCACTTT. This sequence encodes CSAAGTGGVDSPLHF.

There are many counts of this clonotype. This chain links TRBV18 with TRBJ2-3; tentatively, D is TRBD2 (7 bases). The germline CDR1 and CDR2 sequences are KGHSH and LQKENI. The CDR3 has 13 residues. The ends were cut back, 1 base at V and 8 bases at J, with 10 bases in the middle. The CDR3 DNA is TGTGCCAGCTCACCACGGGAGGGGGTTACGCAGTATTTT. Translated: CASSPREGVTQYF.

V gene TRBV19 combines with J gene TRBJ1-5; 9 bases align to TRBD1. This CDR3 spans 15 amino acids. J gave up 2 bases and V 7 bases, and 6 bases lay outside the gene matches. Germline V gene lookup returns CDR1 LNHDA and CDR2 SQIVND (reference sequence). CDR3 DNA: TGTGCCAGTACGGACAGGGGTTGGGGCAATCAGCCCCAGCATTTT. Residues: CASTDRGWGNQPQHF. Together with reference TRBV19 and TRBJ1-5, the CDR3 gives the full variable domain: DGGITQSPKYLFRKEGQNVTLSCEQNLNHDAMYWYRQDPGQGLRLIYYSQIVNDFQKGDIAEGYSVSREKKESFPLTVTSAQKNPTAFYLCASTDRGWGNQPQHFGDGTRLSIL.

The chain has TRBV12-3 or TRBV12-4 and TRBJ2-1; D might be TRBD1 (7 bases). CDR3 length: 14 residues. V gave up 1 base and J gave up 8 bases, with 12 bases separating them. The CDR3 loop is CASSLGGRGDEQFF. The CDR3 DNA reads TGTGCCAGCAGTTTAGGCGGCAGGGGGGATGAGCAGTTCTTC.

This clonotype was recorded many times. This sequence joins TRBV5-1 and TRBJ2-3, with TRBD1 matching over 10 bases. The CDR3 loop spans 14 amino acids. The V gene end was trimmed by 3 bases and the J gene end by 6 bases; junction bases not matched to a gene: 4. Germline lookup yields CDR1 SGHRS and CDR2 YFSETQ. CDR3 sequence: CASSSGQGGDTQYF. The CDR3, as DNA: TGCGCCAGCAGCTCAGGACAGGGGGGGGATACGCAGTATTTT.